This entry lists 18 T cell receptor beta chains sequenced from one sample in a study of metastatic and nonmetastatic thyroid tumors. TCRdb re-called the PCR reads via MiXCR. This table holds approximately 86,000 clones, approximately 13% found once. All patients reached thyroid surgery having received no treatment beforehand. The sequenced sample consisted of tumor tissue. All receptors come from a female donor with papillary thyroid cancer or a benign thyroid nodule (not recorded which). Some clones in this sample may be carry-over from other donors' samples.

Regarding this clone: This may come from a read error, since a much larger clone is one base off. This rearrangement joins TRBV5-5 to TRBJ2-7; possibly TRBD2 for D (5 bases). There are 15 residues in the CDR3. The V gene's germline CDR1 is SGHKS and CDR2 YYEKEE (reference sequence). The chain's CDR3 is CAISLVGGLGGEQYF. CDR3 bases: TGTGCCATCAGCCTGGTCGGAGGACTCGGTGGGGAGCAGTACTTC.

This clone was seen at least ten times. The CDR3 spells CASSTAGTGALNTEAFF. CDR3 bases: TGTGCCAGCAGTACCGCCGGGACAGGGGCGCTGAACACTGAAGCTTTCTTT. This rearrangement joins TRBV12-3 or TRBV12-4 to TRBJ1-1, with 10 bases aligning to TRBD1. The CDR3 has 17 amino acids. V gave up 5 bases and J gave up 0 bases; unmatched junction bases: 9.

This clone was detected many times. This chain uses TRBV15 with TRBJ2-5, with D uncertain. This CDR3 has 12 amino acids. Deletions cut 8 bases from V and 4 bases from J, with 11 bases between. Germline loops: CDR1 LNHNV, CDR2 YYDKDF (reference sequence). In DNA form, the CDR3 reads TGTGCCACCTCCACACACGGAGAGACCCAGTACTTC. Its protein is CATSTHGETQYF.

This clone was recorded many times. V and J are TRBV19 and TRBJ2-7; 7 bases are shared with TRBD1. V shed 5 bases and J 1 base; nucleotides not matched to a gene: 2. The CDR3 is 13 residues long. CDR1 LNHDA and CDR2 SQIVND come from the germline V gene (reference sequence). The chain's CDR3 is CASSGGQSYEQYF. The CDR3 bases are TGTGCCAGTAGTGGGGGACAGTCCTACGAGCAGTACTTC.

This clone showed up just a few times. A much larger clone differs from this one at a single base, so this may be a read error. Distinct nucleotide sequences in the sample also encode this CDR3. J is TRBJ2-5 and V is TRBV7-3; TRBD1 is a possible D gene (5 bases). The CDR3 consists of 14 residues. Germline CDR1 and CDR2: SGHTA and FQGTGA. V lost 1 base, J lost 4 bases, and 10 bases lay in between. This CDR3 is CASSLSTGAETQYF. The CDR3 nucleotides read TGTGCCAGCAGCTTAAGCACTGGGGCAGAGACCCAGTACTTC.

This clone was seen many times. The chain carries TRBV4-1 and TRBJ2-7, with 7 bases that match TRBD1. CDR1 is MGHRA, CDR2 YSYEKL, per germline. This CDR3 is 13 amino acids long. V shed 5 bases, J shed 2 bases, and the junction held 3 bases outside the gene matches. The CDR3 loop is CASSIGQAYEQYF. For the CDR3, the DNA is TGCGCCAGCAGCATAGGACAGGCCTACGAGCAGTACTTC.

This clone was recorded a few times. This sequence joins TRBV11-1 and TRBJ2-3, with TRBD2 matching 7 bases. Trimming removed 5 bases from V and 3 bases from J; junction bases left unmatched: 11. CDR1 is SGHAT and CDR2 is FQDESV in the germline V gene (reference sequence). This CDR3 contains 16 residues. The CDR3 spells CASSPQWGEGTDTQYF. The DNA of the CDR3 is TGTGCCAGCAGCCCCCAGTGGGGGGAGGGGACAGATACGCAGTATTTT.

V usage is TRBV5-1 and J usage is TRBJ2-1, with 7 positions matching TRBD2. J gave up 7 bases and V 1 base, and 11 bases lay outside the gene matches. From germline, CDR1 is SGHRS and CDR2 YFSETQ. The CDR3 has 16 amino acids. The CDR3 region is CASSLIAGLGLNEQFF. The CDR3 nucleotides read TGCGCCAGCAGCTTGATCGCAGGACTAGGCTTAAATGAGCAGTTCTTC.

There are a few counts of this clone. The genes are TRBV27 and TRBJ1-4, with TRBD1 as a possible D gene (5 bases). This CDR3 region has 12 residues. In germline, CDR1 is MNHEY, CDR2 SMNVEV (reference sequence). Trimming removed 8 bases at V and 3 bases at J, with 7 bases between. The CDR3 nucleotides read TGTGCCAGCTCAGGGTCTAATGAAAAACTGTTTTTT. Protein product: CASSGSNEKLFF.

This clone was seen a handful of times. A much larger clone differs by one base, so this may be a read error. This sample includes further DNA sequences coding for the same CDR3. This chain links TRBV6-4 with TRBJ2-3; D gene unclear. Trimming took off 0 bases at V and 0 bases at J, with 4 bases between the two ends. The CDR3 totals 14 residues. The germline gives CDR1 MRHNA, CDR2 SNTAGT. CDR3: CASSDSSSTDTQYF. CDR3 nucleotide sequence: TGTGCCAGCAGTGACTCCTCTAGCACAGATACGCAGTATTTT.

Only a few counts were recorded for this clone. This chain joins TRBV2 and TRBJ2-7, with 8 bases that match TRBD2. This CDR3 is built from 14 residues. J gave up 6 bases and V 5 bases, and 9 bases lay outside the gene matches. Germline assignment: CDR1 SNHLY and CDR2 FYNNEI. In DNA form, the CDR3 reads TGTGCCAGCAGTCTTAGCGGGATGGTTGTCGAGCAGTACTTC. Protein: CASSLSGMVVEQYF.

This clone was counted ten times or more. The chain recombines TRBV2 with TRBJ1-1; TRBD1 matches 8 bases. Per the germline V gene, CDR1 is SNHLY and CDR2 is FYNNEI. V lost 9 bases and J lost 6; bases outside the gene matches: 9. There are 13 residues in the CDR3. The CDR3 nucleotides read TGTGCCAGGGGGACAGGATTCCTCGCTGAAGCTTTCTTT. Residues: CARGTGFLAEAFF.

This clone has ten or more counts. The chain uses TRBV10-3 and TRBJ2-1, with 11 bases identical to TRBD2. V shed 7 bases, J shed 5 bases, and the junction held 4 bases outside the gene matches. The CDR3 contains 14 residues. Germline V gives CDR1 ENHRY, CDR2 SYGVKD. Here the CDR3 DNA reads TGTGCCATCACCGGGACTAGCGGCCACAATGAGCAGTTCTTC. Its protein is CAITGTSGHNEQFF.

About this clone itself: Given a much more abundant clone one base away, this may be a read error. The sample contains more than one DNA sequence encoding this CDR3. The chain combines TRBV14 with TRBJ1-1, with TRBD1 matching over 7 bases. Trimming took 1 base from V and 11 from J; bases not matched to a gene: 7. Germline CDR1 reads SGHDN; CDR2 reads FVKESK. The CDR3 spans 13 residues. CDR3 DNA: TGTGCCAGCAGCCAAGTAGACCGGACAGGTGCTTTCTTT. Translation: CASSQVDRTGAFF.

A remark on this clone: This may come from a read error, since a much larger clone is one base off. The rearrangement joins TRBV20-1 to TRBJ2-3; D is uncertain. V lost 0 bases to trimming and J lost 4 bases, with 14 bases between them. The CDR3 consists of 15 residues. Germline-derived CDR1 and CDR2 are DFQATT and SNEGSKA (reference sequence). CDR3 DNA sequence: TGCAGTGCTAGAGATAGGGAAAGGTACCCAGATACGCAGTATTTT. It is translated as CSARDRERYPDTQYF.

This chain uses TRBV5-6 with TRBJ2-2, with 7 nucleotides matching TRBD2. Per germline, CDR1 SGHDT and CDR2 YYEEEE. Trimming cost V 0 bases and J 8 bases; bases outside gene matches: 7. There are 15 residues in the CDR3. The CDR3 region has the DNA TGTGCCAGCAGCTTGGCCGGACTAGAGGGTGGGGAGCTGTTTTTT. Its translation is CASSLAGLEGGELFF.

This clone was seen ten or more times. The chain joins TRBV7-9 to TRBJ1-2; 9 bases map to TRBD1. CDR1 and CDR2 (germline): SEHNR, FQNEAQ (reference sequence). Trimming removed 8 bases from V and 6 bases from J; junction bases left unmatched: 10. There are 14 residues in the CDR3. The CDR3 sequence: CASPLQGAVNGYTF. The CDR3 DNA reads TGTGCCAGCCCCCTACAGGGGGCGGTTAATGGCTACACCTTC.

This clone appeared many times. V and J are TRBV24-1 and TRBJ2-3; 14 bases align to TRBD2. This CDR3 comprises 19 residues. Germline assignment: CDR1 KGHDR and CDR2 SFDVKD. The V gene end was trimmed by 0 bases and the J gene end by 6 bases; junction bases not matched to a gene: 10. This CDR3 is CATSDLPGLAGVLCDTQYF. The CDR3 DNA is TGTGCCACCAGTGATTTGCCGGGACTAGCGGGAGTACTATGTGATACGCAGTATTTT.